This is a list of T cell receptor beta chains from one sample in a study of blood T cell repertoires in COVID-19. The method was immunoSEQ multiplex PCR; TCRdb's version includes in-frame clones alone and lacks a portion of them. The sample lists a few hundred thousand clones; 82% were seen once. Sequenced material: peripheral blood. Receptors originate from a woman between 18 and 30 years old with acute or convalescent COVID-19. The CDR3 runs from the conserved cysteine through the conserved F or W. Fields, in order: V gene, D gene, clone size, J gene, CDR3 protein, CDR3 DNA. D genes are given only for firm matches. Clone size is given for some rows only: seen once, a few or many times, or a class if the clone is expanded.

TRBV5-4	TRBD1	NA	TRBJ1-2	CASSWTGGLVGYTF	TGTGCCAGCAGCTGGACAGGGGGCCTTGTCGGCTACACCTTC
TRBV4-3	TRBD1	NA	TRBJ1-5	CASSQDRAGQGYQPQHF	TGCGCCAGCAGCCAAGATAGGGCGGGACAGGGTTACCAGCCCCAGCATTTT
TRBV9	TRBD2	NA	TRBJ2-4	CASSVGLSGSRADIQYF	TGTGCCAGCAGCGTAGGCCTTAGCGGGAGCCGTGCGGACATTCAGTACTTC
TRBV10-3	NA	once	TRBJ2-4	CAISESVTALAKNIQYF	TGTGCCATCAGTGAGTCGGTAACAGCTCTAGCCAAAAACATTCAGTACTTC
TRBV6-2/TRBV6-3	TRBD2	NA	TRBJ2-3	CASNPELAGVWDTQYF	TGTGCCAGCAACCCGGAACTAGCGGGAGTTTGGGATACGCAGTATTTT
TRBV5-1	NA	NA	TRBJ2-7	CASSQDTFFYEQYF	TGCGCCAGCAGCCAGGACACATTTTTCTACGAGCAGTACTTC
TRBV7-3	NA	NA	TRBJ2-3	CASSLRGSSTDTQYF	TGTGCCAGCAGCTTACGGGGTTCTAGCACAGATACGCAGTATTTT
TRBV28	NA	NA	TRBJ2-1	CASSFRSGRYNEQFF	TGTGCCAGCAGTTTTCGGTCAGGGCGCTACAATGAGCAGTTCTTC
TRBV14	TRBD2	NA	TRBJ2-1	CASSRFSASGRIGVGNEQFF	TGTGCCAGCAGCCGTTTCTCGGCTAGCGGGAGAATAGGAGTCGGCAATGAGCAGTTCTTC
TRBV2	TRBD1	few	TRBJ1-2	CASRRQGDGYTF	TGTGCCAGCAGAAGACAGGGAGATGGCTACACCTTC
TRBV10-3	TRBD2	NA	TRBJ2-7	CAIRAGTSRTYEQYF	TGTGCCATCAGGGCCGGGACTAGCCGAACCTACGAGCAGTACTTC
TRBV6-5	TRBD1	NA	TRBJ2-4	CASTERDRGGNIQYF	TGTGCCAGCACCGAGAGGGACAGGGGCGGAAACATTCAGTACTTC
TRBV5-4	TRBD1	NA	TRBJ2-6	CASDRAGSGANVLTF	TGTGCCAGTGACAGGGCGGGCTCTGGGGCCAACGTCCTGACTTTC
TRBV19	TRBD1	once	TRBJ1-4	CASSGGQSRATNEKLFF	TGTGCCAGTAGCGGGGGACAGTCTCGTGCAACTAATGAAAAACTGTTTTTT
TRBV4-1	TRBD2	NA	TRBJ2-3	CASSQEGLAGNADTQYF	TGCGCCAGCAGCCAAGAAGGGCTAGCGGGTAACGCAGATACGCAGTATTTT
TRBV27	NA	NA	TRBJ2-3	CASSQPGSASYRGSNTADTQYF	TGTGCCAGCAGTCAACCGGGGTCCGCTAGCTACAGAGGCAGCAATACGGCAGATACGCAGTATTTT
TRBV27	TRBD1	NA	TRBJ2-1	CASSSRDRGYNEQFF	TGTGCCAGCAGTAGCCGGGACAGGGGTTACAATGAGCAGTTCTTC
TRBV10-1	NA	NA	TRBJ2-7	CAGASPGNEQYF	TGCGCCGGGGCTAGTCCTGGGAACGAGCAGTACTTC
TRBV5-1	NA	NA	TRBJ2-1	CASSTLGVSYNEQFF	TGCGCCAGCAGTACTTTAGGGGTCTCCTACAATGAGCAGTTCTTC
TRBV4-3	TRBD2	NA	TRBJ2-7	CASSQTAGDSYEQYF	TGCGCCAGCAGCCAGACAGCGGGGGACTCCTACGAGCAGTACTTC
TRBV5-1	TRBD2	NA	TRBJ2-1	CASSLTSGGEQFF	TGCGCCAGCAGCTTGACTAGCGGGGGGGAGCAGTTCTTC
TRBV29-1	TRBD2	few	TRBJ2-1	CSVEVPLAGVNEQFF	TGCAGCGTTGAAGTTCCACTAGCGGGAGTCAATGAGCAGTTCTTC
TRBV30	TRBD1	NA	TRBJ1-6	CAWSGGQGSYNSPLHF	TGTGCCTGGAGTGGCGGACAGGGATCCTATAATTCACCCCTCCACTTT
TRBV5-1	TRBD1	NA	TRBJ2-1	CASSLMDRGENEQFF	TGCGCCAGCAGCTTAATGGACAGGGGAGAAAATGAGCAGTTCTTC
TRBV9	NA	NA	TRBJ1-2	CASSVVPGSYGYTF	TGTGCCAGCAGCGTAGTTCCGGGGAGCTATGGCTACACCTTC
TRBV3-1/TRBV3-2	NA	few	TRBJ1-1	CASSQASAEAFF	TGTGCCAGCAGCCAAGCCTCGGCTGAAGCTTTCTTT
TRBV6-5	NA	NA	TRBJ2-5	CASSLSMVPQETQYF	TGTGCCAGCAGTCTGAGTATGGTCCCCCAAGAGACCCAGTACTTC
TRBV28	TRBD1	NA	TRBJ1-1	CASSLPRGRKAFF	TGTGCCAGCAGTTTACCCAGGGGGAGGAAGGCTTTCTTT
TRBV5-1	TRBD2	NA	TRBJ2-5	CASSISGRETQYF	TGCGCCAGCAGCATTAGCGGGAGAGAGACCCAGTACTTC
TRBV5-1	NA	NA	TRBJ2-5	CASSLVAEETQYF	TGCGCCAGCAGCTTGGTGGCCGAAGAGACCCAGTACTTC
TRBV28	NA	once	TRBJ1-1	CASSLGGRYTEAFF	TGTGCCAGCAGCCTCGGGGGGCGGTACACTGAAGCTTTCTTT
TRBV29-1	NA	NA	TRBJ2-2	CSVEDSPGTGELFF	TGCAGCGTTGAGGATTCCCCAGGTACCGGGGAGCTGTTTTTT
TRBV7-9	TRBD1	NA	TRBJ2-1	CASSYRGSYNEQFF	TGTGCCAGCAGCTACAGGGGTTCCTACAATGAGCAGTTCTTC
TRBV11-2	TRBD2	NA	TRBJ2-7	CASSLEAGIPGEQYF	TGTGCCAGCAGCTTAGAAGCGGGAATACCGGGGGAGCAGTACTTC
TRBV15	TRBD1	NA	TRBJ2-3	CATSRADRGLSDTQYF	TGTGCCACCAGCAGGGCGGACAGGGGGCTCTCAGATACGCAGTATTTT
TRBV5-1	TRBD2	NA	TRBJ2-1	CASSDGLAGYSEQFF	TGCGCCAGCAGCGACGGACTAGCGGGATACAGTGAGCAGTTCTTC
TRBV10-3	TRBD1	NA	TRBJ1-4	CAISESTGAEKLFF	TGTGCCATCAGTGAGTCGACAGGGGCTGAAAAACTGTTTTTT
TRBV27	NA	NA	TRBJ2-7	CASSLYTGLGGYEQYF	TGTGCCAGCAGTTTATACACCGGACTAGGGGGCTACGAGCAGTACTTC
TRBV10-1	NA	NA	TRBJ1-1	CASSESFGGNTEAFF	TGCGCCAGCAGTGAGTCGTTTGGAGGAAACACTGAAGCTTTCTTT
TRBV6-2/TRBV6-3	TRBD2	NA	TRBJ2-7	CASSYGTSVYEQYF	TGTGCCAGCAGTTACGGGACTAGTGTTTACGAGCAGTACTTC
TRBV27	NA	NA	TRBJ2-2	CASSLGHTNTGELFF	TGTGCCAGCAGTTTAGGTCACACGAACACCGGGGAGCTGTTTTTT
TRBV12-5	TRBD1	NA	TRBJ2-7	CASGLTSTRTGFNEQYF	TGTGCTAGTGGTTTGACCTCTACTCGGACAGGTTTCAACGAGCAGTACTTC
TRBV6-5	TRBD1	many	TRBJ1-5	CASRVQGANQPQHF	TGTGCCAGCAGAGTACAGGGGGCCAATCAGCCCCAGCATTTT
TRBV30	TRBD2	NA	TRBJ2-7	CAWSGTSGRGLEQYF	TGTGCCTGGAGTGGTACTAGCGGGAGGGGTCTCGAGCAGTACTTC
TRBV27	NA	NA	TRBJ2-1	CASSLSPAYNEQFF	TGTGCCAGCAGTTTATCCCCAGCCTACAATGAGCAGTTCTTC
TRBV11-2	TRBD1	NA	TRBJ2-7	CASSPGQGNYEQYF	TGTGCCAGCAGCCCCGGACAGGGGAACTACGAGCAGTACTTC
TRBV6-4	TRBD2	few	TRBJ2-2	CASSDGASGYTGELFF	TGTGCCAGCAGTGACGGGGCTAGCGGGTACACCGGGGAGCTGTTTTTT
TRBV27	NA	NA	TRBJ2-3	CASMITGTDTQYF	TGTGCCAGCATGATAACAGGCACAGATACGCAGTATTTT
TRBV11-2	TRBD2	NA	TRBJ2-1	CASSPGLAEASSYNEQFF	TGTGCCAGCAGCCCCGGCCTAGCGGAGGCTAGCTCCTACAATGAGCAGTTCTTC
TRBV6-1	NA	NA	TRBJ1-2	CASSEGAEPNYGYTF	TGTGCCAGCAGTGAAGGGGCCGAGCCCAACTATGGCTACACCTTC
TRBV14	NA	NA	TRBJ2-7	CASSHRGYEQYF	TGTGCCAGCAGCCACAGGGGCTACGAGCAGTACTTC
TRBV9	TRBD2	NA	TRBJ2-1	CASSPARILAGVINEQFF	TGTGCCAGCAGCCCCGCCCGGATACTAGCGGGAGTAATCAATGAGCAGTTCTTC
TRBV5-1	NA	NA	TRBJ1-1	CASSLAVVGGTEAFF	TGCGCCAGCAGCTTGGCCGTTGTGGGGGGCACTGAAGCTTTCTTT
TRBV18	NA	NA	TRBJ2-7	CASSPSQATYEQYF	TGTGCCAGCTCACCATCCCAGGCGACCTACGAGCAGTACTTC
TRBV20-1	NA	NA	TRBJ2-5	CSAQEGGTQYF	TGCAGTGCACAGGAGGGTGGGACCCAGTACTTC